This TCR beta chain emerged from a study of T cell clonality in common variable immunodeficiency (dated by TCRdb to the mid-2010s). General study outcomes and caveats: Even though DNA input was equal, the average per sample came to 65,000 to 100,000 unique sequences for controls compared with around 32,000 for CVID samples. TCRbeta clonality was higher in CVID subjects than in healthy controls (t-test p = 0.018), and the increase was most characteristic of about a third of subjects. Fewer TCRbeta clones were shared among CVID subjects than among healthy controls (p < 0.0001). Correlations between repertoire features and clinical complications were limited by patient heterogeneity within the CVID cohort. The authors noted that sequencing repertoires of T cell subpopulations would be needed to clarify what caused the increased clonality in CVID. Fewer deletions and N-nucleotide insertions were reportedly observed in CVID TCRbeta sequences, and highly modified clones with 13 or more V deletions were reportedly absent from CVID TCRbeta sequences.

For sequencing input, CVID and control samples contributed equivalent amounts of genomic DNA. For every sample, a 60 bp segment covering the rearranged TCRbeta CDR3 region was amplified and then sequenced. The immunoSEQ assay, a bias-corrected multiplex PCR combined with high-throughput sequencing, was used for TCRbeta amplification. In the authors' own workflow: Every unique nucleotide sequence counted as a clone and was annotated with V, D and J genes, copy number and frequency. Sequences were labeled productive if in frame, and non-productive if out of frame or containing stop codons. As previously described, clonality was calculated on the basis of Shannon's entropy. The predicted amino acid sequences of productive clones were used to derive mean CDR3 Kyte-Doolittle hydropathy. Hierarchical clustering of scaled V gene usage was performed with the R hclust function using Manhattan distance and complete linkage. Sharing of clones by CDR3 amino acid sequence was evaluated by resampling 12 repertoires per group over 100 rounds. Repertoires were searched for approximately 77 published EBV-specific and a few hundred published CMV-specific TCRbeta sequences. A couple of CVID samples that yielded fewer than 10,000 sequences were excluded from the analysis, so around 40 CVID repertoires were retained. TCRdb took over this immuneACCESS table, retaining in-frame rearrangements with V and J assigned. Such tables are incomplete; in checked studies, under half of the missing clones stem from an unresolved V gene, and the remainder is unexplained. D and trimming were read from the DNA, whereas the V and J calls and clone size are those reported in that table. The sample features about 33,000 clones, and none is a singleton. Roughly 6.1% of the sample comes from the top ten.

By sample share, this clone is medium-sized (0.01 to 0.1%). What antigen it recognizes has not been identified. The missing CDR3 end, 3 residues past where the read stops, is filled in from the germline J gene. The CDR3, from cysteine to phenylalanine, totals 13 residues. The DNA shown is the part of the CDR3 that was read: 30 bases, in frame from base 1. V is reduced by 5 bases and J by 8 bases, leaving a spacing of 14 bases between them. Standard criteria, namely reduction of serum IgG, IgA and/or IgM below the normal range together with specific antibody deficiency, were applied for the diagnosis of CVID. A total of 44 subjects (approximately 15 female and roughly 29 male; age range roughly 9 to 70 years, mean age about 40) were included in the CVID group. Most of the CVID patients and most of the healthy controls were of Caucasian heritage. At the time of study participation, every CVID subject had been on replacement immunoglobulin therapy for one year or longer. No CVID subject was ill or taking immunomodulatory or immunosuppressive medication when blood was collected. From each donor, about 5 to 8.5 ml of heparinized peripheral whole blood was collected. Genomic DNA from adults with common variable immune deficiency (CVID) and from healthy adult controls was the source for sequencing TCRbeta CDR3 repertoires. To isolate peripheral blood mononuclear cells, diluted blood was subjected to density centrifugation over Hypaque 1077 or Ficoll-Paque. Genomic DNA was extracted from unsorted mononuclear cells by Qiagen column purification or by a centrifugation-based method.

The chain links TRBV12-3 or TRBV12-4 with TRBJ2-3, with TRBD2 perhaps the D gene, on 6 matching bases. This TCR was sampled from a human donor with common variable immunodeficiency. The source material was peripheral blood mononuclear cells. CDR3 DNA, as far as it was read: TGTGCCAGCAGTCCTGGGCCAGCGGGTACG. This yields the protein CASSPGPAGT. The complete CDR3 reads CASSPGPAGTQYF.